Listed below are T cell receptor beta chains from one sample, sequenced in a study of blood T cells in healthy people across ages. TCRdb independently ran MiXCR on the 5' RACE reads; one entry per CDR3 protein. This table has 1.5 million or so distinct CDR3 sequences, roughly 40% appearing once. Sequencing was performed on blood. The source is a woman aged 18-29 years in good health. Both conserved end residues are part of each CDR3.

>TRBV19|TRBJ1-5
CASSRGIGQPQHF
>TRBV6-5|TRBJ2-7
CATKTGGGYEQYF
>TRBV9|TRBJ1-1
CASSDDMNTEAFF
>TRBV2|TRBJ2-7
CASRTGGYEQHF
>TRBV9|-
CASSVAGLAGAPREQYF
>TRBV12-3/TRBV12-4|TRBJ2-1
CASSLRATKGGNEQFF
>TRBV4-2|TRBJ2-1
CASSHDGTPGGYEQFF
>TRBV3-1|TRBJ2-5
CASSEGANPHQETQYF
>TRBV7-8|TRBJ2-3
CASSYYGTSSTDTQYF
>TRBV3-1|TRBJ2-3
CASSHLKKGQGLLDTQYF
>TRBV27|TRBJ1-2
CASSLTRPGLLSYGYTF
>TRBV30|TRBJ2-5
CAWSVREVEQYF
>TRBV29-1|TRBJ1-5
CSVGAGWGNQPQHF
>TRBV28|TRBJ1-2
CASSGGGVNYGYTF
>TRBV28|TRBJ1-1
CASSQFPVAFF
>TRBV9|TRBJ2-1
CASSVATSGAGPYYNEQFF
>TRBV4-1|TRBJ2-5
CASSQPGTGGYNEQYF
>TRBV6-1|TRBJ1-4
CASSGRTDNEKLFF
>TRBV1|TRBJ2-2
CTSRSAGTNTGELFF
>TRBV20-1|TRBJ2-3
CSANTGTTSTDTQYF
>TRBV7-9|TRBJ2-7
CATSLKGPATYEQYF
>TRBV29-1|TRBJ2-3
CSVQRASGTDTQYF
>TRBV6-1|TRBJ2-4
CASSEAGRAAFGQYF
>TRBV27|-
CASSREPTYEQYF
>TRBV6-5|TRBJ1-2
CASSYSKTGSVRYGYTF
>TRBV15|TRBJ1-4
CATSRQSGGREKLFF
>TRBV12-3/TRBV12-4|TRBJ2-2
CASSLLSRERVTGELFF
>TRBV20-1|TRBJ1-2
CSAKSPGTAYGYTF
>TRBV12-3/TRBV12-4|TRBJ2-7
CASSLARGLAGGSYEQYF
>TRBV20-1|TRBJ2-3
CSASGGWTDGTDTQYF
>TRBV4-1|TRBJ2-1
CASSQGPDYANYNEQFF
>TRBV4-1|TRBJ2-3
CASSQGSGYKRGGTDTQYF
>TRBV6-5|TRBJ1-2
CASSQTDGEDGHTF
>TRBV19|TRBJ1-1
CASTYRGQGAMNTEAFF
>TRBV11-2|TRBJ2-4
CASIAGGMAKNIQYF
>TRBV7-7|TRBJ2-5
CASSSVLGVQETQYF
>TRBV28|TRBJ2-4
CASRNNNDRYPQYF
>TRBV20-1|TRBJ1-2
CSVSDPNYGYTF
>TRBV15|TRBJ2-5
CATSRDLQGETQYF
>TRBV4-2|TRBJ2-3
CASRVPGRSTDTQYF
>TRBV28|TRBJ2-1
CASTKSRIPQLVGYNEQFF
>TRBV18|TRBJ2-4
CASSLNNPTGEQYF
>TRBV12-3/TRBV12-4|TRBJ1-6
CASSGPDTGFNSPLHF
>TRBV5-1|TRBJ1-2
CASSLAGDRTAGTF
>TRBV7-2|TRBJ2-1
CASSARTSGGWNEQFF
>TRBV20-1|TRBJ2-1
CRTGTPGGEQFF
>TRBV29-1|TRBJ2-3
CSAAEQPDTQYF
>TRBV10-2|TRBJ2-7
CASRGDQPPYEQYF
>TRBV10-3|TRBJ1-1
CATEQGFNTEAFF
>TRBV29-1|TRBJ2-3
CSVGDRATDTQYF
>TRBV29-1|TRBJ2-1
CSGISGTAFYNEQFF
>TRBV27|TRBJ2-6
CASMAGISSGANVLTF
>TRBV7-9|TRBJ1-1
CASSRTEGLNTEAFF
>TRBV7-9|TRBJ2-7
CASSSEPPSSPYEQYF
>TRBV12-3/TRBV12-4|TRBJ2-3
CASRLTDTQYF
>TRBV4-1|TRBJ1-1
CASSQTGTGFTEAFF